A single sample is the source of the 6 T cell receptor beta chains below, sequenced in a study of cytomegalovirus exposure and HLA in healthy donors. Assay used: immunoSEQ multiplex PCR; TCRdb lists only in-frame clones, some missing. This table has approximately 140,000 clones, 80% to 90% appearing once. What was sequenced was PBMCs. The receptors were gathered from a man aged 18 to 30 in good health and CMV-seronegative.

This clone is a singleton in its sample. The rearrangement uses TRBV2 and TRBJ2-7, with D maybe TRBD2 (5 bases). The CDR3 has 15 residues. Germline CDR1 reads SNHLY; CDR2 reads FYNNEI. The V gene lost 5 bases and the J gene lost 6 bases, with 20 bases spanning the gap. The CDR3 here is CASSRPGPGNAEQYF. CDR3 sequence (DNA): TGTGCCAGCAGTCGGCCGGGTCCCGGGAACGCCGAGCAGTACTTC.

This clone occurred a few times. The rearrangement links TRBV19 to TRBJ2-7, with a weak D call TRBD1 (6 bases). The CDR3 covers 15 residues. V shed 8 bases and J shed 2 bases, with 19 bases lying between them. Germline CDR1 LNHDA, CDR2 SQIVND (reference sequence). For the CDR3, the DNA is TGTGCCAGTTCCCAGGGGACCCAGGGAGCCTACGAGCAGTACTTC. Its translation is CASSQGTQGAYEQYF. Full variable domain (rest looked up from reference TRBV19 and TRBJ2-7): DGGITQSPKYLFRKEGQNVTLSCEQNLNHDAMYWYRQDPGQGLRLIYYSQIVNDFQKGDIAEGYSVSREKKESFPLTVTSAQKNPTAFYLCASSQGTQGAYEQYFGPGTRLTVT.

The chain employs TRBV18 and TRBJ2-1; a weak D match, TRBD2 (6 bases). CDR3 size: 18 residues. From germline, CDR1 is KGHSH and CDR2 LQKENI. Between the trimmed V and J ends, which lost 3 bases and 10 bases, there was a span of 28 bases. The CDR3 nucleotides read TGTGCCAGCTCACCTCCTGGCATCGGCGGGACGGTCCCAGGAGAGCAGTTCTTC. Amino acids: CASSPPGIGGTVPGEQFF.

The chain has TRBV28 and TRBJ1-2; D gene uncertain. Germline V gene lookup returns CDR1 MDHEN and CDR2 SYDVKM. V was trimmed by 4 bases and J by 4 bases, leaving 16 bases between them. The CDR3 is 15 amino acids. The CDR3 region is CASSSPPREAYGYTF. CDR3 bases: TGTGCCAGCAGTTCCCCTCCAAGAGAGGCCTATGGCTACACCTTC.

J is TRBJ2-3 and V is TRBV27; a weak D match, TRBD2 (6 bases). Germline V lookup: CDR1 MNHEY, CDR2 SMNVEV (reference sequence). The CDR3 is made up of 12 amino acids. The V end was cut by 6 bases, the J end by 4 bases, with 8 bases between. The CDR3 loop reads CASRLASDTQYF. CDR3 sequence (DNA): TGTGCCAGCAGACTAGCCTCAGATACGCAGTATTTT.

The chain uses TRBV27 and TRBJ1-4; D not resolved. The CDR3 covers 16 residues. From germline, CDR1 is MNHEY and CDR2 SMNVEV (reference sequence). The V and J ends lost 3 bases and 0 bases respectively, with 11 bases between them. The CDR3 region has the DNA TGTGCCAGCAGTTTTCGATCGGAGGCAACTAATGAAAAACTGTTTTTT. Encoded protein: CASSFRSEATNEKLFF.